This T cell receptor beta chain was sequenced during a study of vaccination and CD4 T cells after COVID-19. Study as a whole: Median draw time for post-COVID samples was roughly 100 days post-diagnosis (range 35 to 161). Post-vaccine sample collection happened at a median of about ten weeks after dose two, ranging 14 to 241.

Trimming removed 4 bases from V and 7 bases from J, with 11 bases in between. The CDR3 extends over 12 amino acids. Germline V CDR1 and CDR2: SGHDT, YYEEEE. A remark on this clonotype: Its specificity is unknown.

Cultured CD4+ T-cell DNA underwent Oncomine TCR Beta short-read sequencing. Each CDR3 protein gets one entry after TCRdb re-called the PCR reads with MiXCR. The table includes fewer than 20,000 distinct CDR3 sequences, about 50% detected once. The treatment was: 10-day PBMC culture with coronavirus spike peptide pools or control peptides (ViraFEST assay). Researchers reported culturing 2 million or so PBMCs per well with 9.5 to 10 IU/ml IL-2 and approximately 9.4 ug/ml peptide pools. Sequenced here: CD4+ T cells from blood, cultured in vitro, sampled before SARS-CoV-2 vaccination. The V and J genes are TRBV5-6 and TRBJ1-2; D possibly corresponds to TRBD1 (5 bases). The TCR sequence derives from a human donor who had recovered from COVID-19. In DNA form, the CDR3 reads TGTGCCAGCAGCCAAACAGGACCTGGCTACACCTTC. This translates into CASSQTGPGYTF. The full variable domain, with the rest looked up from reference TRBV5-6 and TRBJ1-2, is DAGVTQSPTHLIKTRGQQVTLRCSPKSGHDTVSWYQQALGQGPQFIFQYYEEEERQRGNFPDRFSGHQFPNYSSELNVNALLLGDSALYLCASSQTGPGYTFGSGTRLTVV.